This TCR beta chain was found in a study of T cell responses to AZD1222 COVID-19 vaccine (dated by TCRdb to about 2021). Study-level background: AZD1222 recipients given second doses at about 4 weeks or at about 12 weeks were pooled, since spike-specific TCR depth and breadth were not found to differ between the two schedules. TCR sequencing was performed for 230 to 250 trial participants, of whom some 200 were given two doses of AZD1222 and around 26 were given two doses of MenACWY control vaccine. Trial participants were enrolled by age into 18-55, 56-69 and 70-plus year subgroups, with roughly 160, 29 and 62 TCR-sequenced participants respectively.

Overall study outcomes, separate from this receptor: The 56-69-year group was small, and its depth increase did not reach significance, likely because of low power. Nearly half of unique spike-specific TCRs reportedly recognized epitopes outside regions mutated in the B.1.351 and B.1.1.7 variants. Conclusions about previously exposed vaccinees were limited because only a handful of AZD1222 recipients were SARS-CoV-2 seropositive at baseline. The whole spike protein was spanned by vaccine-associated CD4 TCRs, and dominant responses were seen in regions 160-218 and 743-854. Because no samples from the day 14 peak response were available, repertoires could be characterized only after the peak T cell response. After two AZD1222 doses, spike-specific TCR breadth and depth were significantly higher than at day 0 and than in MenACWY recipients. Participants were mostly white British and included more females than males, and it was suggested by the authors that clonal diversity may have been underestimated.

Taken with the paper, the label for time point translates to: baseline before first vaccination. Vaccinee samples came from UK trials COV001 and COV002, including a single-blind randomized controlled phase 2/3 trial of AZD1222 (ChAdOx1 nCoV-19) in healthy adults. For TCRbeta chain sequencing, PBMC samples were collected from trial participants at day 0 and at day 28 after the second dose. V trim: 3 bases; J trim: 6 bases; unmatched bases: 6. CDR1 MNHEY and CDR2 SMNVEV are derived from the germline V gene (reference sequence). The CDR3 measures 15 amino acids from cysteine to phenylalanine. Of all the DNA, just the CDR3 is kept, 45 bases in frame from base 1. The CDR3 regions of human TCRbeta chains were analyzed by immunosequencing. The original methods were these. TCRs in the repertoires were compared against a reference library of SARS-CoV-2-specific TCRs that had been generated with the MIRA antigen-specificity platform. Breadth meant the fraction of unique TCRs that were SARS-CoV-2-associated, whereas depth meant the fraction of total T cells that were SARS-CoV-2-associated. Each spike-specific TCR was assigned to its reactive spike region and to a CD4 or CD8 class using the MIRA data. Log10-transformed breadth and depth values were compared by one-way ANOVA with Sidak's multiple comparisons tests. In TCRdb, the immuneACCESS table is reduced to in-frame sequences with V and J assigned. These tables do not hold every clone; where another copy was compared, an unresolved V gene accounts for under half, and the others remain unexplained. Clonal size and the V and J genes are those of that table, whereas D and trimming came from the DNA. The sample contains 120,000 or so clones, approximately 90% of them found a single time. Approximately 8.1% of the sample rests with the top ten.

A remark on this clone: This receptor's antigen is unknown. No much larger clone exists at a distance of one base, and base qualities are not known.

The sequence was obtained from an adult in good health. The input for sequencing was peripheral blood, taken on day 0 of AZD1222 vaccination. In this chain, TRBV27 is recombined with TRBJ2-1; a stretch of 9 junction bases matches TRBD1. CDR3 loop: CASSLGTGIVNEQFF. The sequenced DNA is TGTGCCAGCAGTTTGGGGACAGGGATTGTCAATGAGCAGTTCTTC.